The 19 T cell receptor beta chains below were found in one sample sequenced in a study of blood T cell repertoires in COVID-19. Assay used: immunoSEQ multiplex PCR; TCRdb lists only in-frame clones, some missing. Of about 360,000 clones in the sample, roughly 86% were seen once. Sample: PBMCs or T cells enriched from blood (not recorded which). The receptor set was obtained from a man under 40 who had recovered from COVID-19.

CDR3 DNA sequence: TGTGCTAGTGGTTTAGGCAGGCAGGGGGACGATGTACGGAATGAGCAGTTCTTC. Protein product: CASGLGRQGDDVRNEQFF. The chain couples TRBV12-5 to TRBJ2-1; 7 bases align to TRBD1. In germline, CDR1 is LGHNT, CDR2 FRNRAP. Unmatched junction bases numbered 18, after V lost 3 bases and J lost 7 bases. The CDR3 is made up of 18 amino acids. The full variable domain, its missing parts supplied by reference TRBV12-5 and TRBJ2-1, is DARVTQTPRHKVTEMGQEVTMRCQPILGHNTVFWYRQTMMQGLELLAYFRNRAPLDDSGMPKDRFSAEMPDATLATLKIQPSEPRDSAVYFCASGLGRQGDDVRNEQFFGPGTRLTVL.

The genes are TRBV27 and TRBJ2-7; possible D gene TRBD1, 5 bases. Germline loops: CDR1 MNHEY, CDR2 SMNVEV (reference sequence). The CDR3 loop spans 16 amino acids. The V end lost 5 bases, the J end lost 3 bases, and 20 bases lay between the germline ends. DNA for the CDR3: TGTGCCAGCAGTATGGGCAGTATATCTGACAGCTACGAGCAGTACTTC. Protein sequence: CASSMGSISDSYEQYF.

The rearrangement links TRBV9 to TRBJ1-5, with TRBD1 matching 10 bases. Trimming cost V 4 bases and J 5 bases; bases outside gene matches: 6. The V gene's germline CDR1 is SGDLS and CDR2 YYNGEE. The length of the CDR3 is 15 residues. The CDR3 reads CASSLGTGVDQPQHF. The CDR3 coding sequence is TGTGCCAGCAGCCTTGGGACAGGGGTCGATCAGCCCCAGCATTTT.

The sample holds a few counts of this clone. This sequence joins TRBV2 and TRBJ2-2; 7 positions match TRBD2. CDR1 is SNHLY and CDR2 is FYNNEI in the germline V gene. The CDR3 runs to 14 residues. V dropped 7 bases and J dropped 1; count of bases not matched to a gene: 3. The CDR3 sequence is CASTSGVNTGELFF. CDR3 in DNA: TGTGCCAGCACCAGCGGGGTGAACACCGGGGAGCTGTTTTTT.

The chain carries TRBV2 and TRBJ1-5; D not certain. Germline V gene data show CDR1 as SNHLY and CDR2 as FYNNEI. This CDR3 spans 13 amino acids. Trimming left V 5 bases short and J 5 bases short, with 10 bases between. CDR3 DNA: TGTGCCAGCAGTTTCCCTTCCGATCAGCCCCAGCATTTT. This translates into CASSFPSDQPQHF.

V usage is TRBV27 and J usage is TRBJ2-7; weak D call: TRBD1 (6 bases). This CDR3 contains 16 residues. The germline V gene has CDR1 MNHEY and CDR2 SMNVEV (reference sequence). V lost 8 bases to trimming and J lost 3 bases, with 23 bases between them. The CDR3: CASSTPEQGPLYEQYF. CDR3 sequence (DNA): TGTGCCAGCTCAACACCTGAACAGGGTCCCCTCTACGAGCAGTACTTC.

Regarding this clone: The sample contains more than one DNA sequence encoding this CDR3. V gene TRBV5-1 combines with J gene TRBJ1-2; D perhaps matches TRBD1 (5 bases). The V end lost 0 bases, the J end lost 1 base, and 7 bases lay between the germline ends. This CDR3 region has 14 residues. Germline-derived CDR1 and CDR2 are SGHRS and YFSETQ. Here the CDR3 reads CASSLGQGNYGYTF. DNA for the CDR3: TGCGCCAGCAGCTTGGGTCAGGGTAACTATGGCTACACCTTC.

This chain joins TRBV29-1 and TRBJ1-1, with D uncertain. CDR3 length equals 11 residues. Germline CDR1 reads SQVTM; CDR2 reads ANQGSEA. The V and J ends lost 5 bases and 4 bases respectively, with 8 bases between them. In DNA, the CDR3 is TGCAGCGTTCCTTATCCCACTGAAGCTTTCTTT. Its protein is CSVPYPTEAFF.

J is TRBJ1-5 and V is TRBV7-9; D remains ambiguous. The germline V gene encodes CDR1 SEHNR and CDR2 FQNEAQ (reference sequence). V lost 4 bases to trimming and J lost 8 bases, with 9 bases between them. The CDR3 contains 12 residues. The CDR3 sequence is CASSSQGEPQHF. CDR3 coding DNA: TGTGCCAGCAGCTCCCAAGGAGAGCCCCAGCATTTT.

Comments on this clone: Other DNA sequences in the sample encode the same CDR3. This rearrangement joins TRBV30 to TRBJ2-7; TRBD1 matches at 9 bases. The CDR3 sequence is 14 residues long. CDR1 and CDR2 from the germline V gene are GTSNPN and SVGIG (reference sequence). The V and J ends lost 0 bases and 2 bases, in that order; junction bases with no gene match: 2. CDR3 in amino acids: CAWSVGDRAYEQYF. The CDR3 coding sequence is TGTGCCTGGAGTGTAGGGGACAGGGCCTACGAGCAGTACTTC. Together with reference TRBV30 and TRBJ2-7, the CDR3 gives the full variable domain: SQTIHQWPATLVQPVGSPLSLECTVEGTSNPNLYWYRQAAGRGLQLLFYSVGIGQISSEVPQNLSASRPQDRQFILSSKKLLLSDSGFYLCAWSVGDRAYEQYFGPGTRLTVT.

The rearrangement joins TRBV2 to TRBJ2-2, with 9 positions matching TRBD2. Trimming at V came to 7 bases and at J to 1 base, leaving 13 bases not matched to a gene. The V gene's germline CDR1 is SNHLY and CDR2 FYNNEI. This CDR3 is built from 18 residues. CDR3 loop: CASIERRGGHRNTGELFF. Here the CDR3 DNA reads TGTGCCAGCATCGAGCGGCGGGGGGGCCATCGGAACACCGGGGAGCTGTTTTTT.

The chain has TRBV10-1 and TRBJ2-1, with TRBD2 identical over 13 bases. Trimming cost V 2 bases and J 8 bases; bases outside gene matches: 3. The germline V gene encodes CDR1 WNHNN and CDR2 SYGVQD (reference sequence). The CDR3 has 15 amino acids. The CDR3 nucleotides are TGCGCCAGCAGTGAGGGACTAGCGGGGGCTTATGAGCAGTTCTTC. Translating it yields CASSEGLAGAYEQFF.

This chain joins TRBV19 and TRBJ2-7; the match to TRBD1 covers 9 bases. The CDR3 runs to 13 residues. Unmatched junction bases numbered 4, after V lost 4 bases and J lost 6 bases. Germline V CDR1 and CDR2: LNHDA, SQIVND (reference sequence). The CDR3 DNA follows: TGTGCCAGTAGTACCGGGACAGGGCTCGAGCAGTACTTC. Translating gives CASSTGTGLEQYF.

The chain has TRBV5-4 and TRBJ2-3; 7 bases map to TRBD1. CDR1 SGHNT and CDR2 YYREEE come from the germline V gene (reference sequence). The CDR3 is 15 residues long. The V and J ends lost 3 bases and 2 bases, in that order; junction bases with no gene match: 6. The CDR3 region has the DNA TGTGCCAGCAGCTCCGGGACAGATCCCACAGATACGCAGTATTTT. It specifies CASSSGTDPTDTQYF.

This clone was found a few times. This chain links TRBV5-4 with TRBJ1-1; possible D gene TRBD1, 5 bases. Germline-derived CDR1 and CDR2 are SGHNT and YYREEE (reference sequence). Deletions cut 4 bases from V and 7 bases from J, with 17 bases between. This CDR3 has 14 residues. The CDR3 coding sequence is TGTGCCAGCAGCCCCATTCAGGGATTGGTTGAAGCTTTCTTT. Protein product: CASSPIQGLVEAFF.

The chain couples TRBV27 to TRBJ1-5, with a possible D match to TRBD1 (6 bases). CDR1 and CDR2 (germline): MNHEY, SMNVEV (reference sequence). V shed 8 bases and J shed 10 bases, with 15 bases lying between them. This CDR3 has 12 amino acids. CDR3 nucleotide sequence: TGTGCCAGCTGGGACACCGGATTTCCCCAGCATTTT. Translated, it gives CASWDTGFPQHF.

V and J are TRBV12-5 and TRBJ2-1; 7 bases agree with TRBD1. Germline values: CDR1 LGHNT, CDR2 FRNRAP. The V segment lost 6 bases and the J segment 1 base; nucleotides outside the gene matches: 6. The CDR3 spans 15 residues. The CDR3 DNA is TGTGCTAGTGGCCCAACAGGGGTATCCTACAATGAGCAGTTCTTC. The encoded protein is CASGPTGVSYNEQFF.

The sample holds a few counts of this clone. This chain connects TRBV3-1 (or the pseudogene TRBV3-2) to TRBJ2-7; D gene uncertain. CDR1 LGHDT and CDR2 YNNKEL come from the germline V gene (reference sequence). Trimming left V 0 bases short and J 6 bases short, with 9 bases between. There are 13 residues in the CDR3. CDR3 nucleotides: TGTGCCAGCAGCCAAGATCCGGTGATCGAGCAGTACTTC. It translates to CASSQDPVIEQYF.

The rearrangement joins TRBV9 to TRBJ1-5; TRBD1 aligns across 11 bases. The V gene end was trimmed by 3 bases and the J gene end by 6 bases; junction bases not matched to a gene: 5. CDR1 and CDR2 from the germline V gene are SGDLS and YYNGEE. CDR3 length: 15 residues. CDR3 sequence (DNA): TGTGCCAGCAGCGAAGGACAGGGGGCGACTCAGCCCCAGCATTTT. Residues: CASSEGQGATQPQHF.